This TCR beta chain originates from a study of blood T cell repertoires in COVID-19. Overall study context: Samples representing acute and convalescent COVID-19 were sourced from the United States, Italy and Spain.

TCRdb's table, derived via immunoSEQ multiplex PCR, lists solely in-frame clones and lacks some. The sample lists hundreds of thousands of clones; more than 80% were seen once. CDR1 is LGHDT and CDR2 is YNNKEL in the germline V gene (reference sequence). This CDR3 comprises 16 residues. V trimming: 5 bases; J trimming: 6 bases; junction bases outside the gene matches: 6. The clonotype comes from a woman in her twenties or thirties with active or convalescent COVID-19. The sample comprised peripheral blood. The chain couples TRBV3-1 (or the pseudogene TRBV3-2) to TRBJ2-3; 15 bases match TRBD2. CDR3 DNA sequence: TGTGCCAGCAGCTACGGACTAGCGGGAGGGTCGGATACGCAGTATTTT. Amino acid sequence: CASSYGLAGGSDTQYF.